The 8 T cell receptor beta chains listed next were all sequenced from one sample in a study of cytomegalovirus exposure and HLA in healthy donors (dated by TCRdb to between 2016 and 2019). To prepare the library, the immunoSEQ multiplex PCR assay was applied. For the multiplex PCR, a mixture combining 60 forward primers for TCR Vbeta segments and 13 reverse primers for TCR Jbeta segments was used. What TCRdb holds here is the immuneACCESS table cut down to in-frame rearrangements. Part of the clones is not present; checked against another copy, under half of the missing clones reflect an unresolved V gene, and the others are unexplained. The sample table records fewer than 80,000 clones; more than 70% of these occur just once. The ten top clones hold 5% to 7% of the sample. Specimen: PBMCs. These receptors all stem from a woman aged 25-40 years in good health and CMV-seronegative.

Here the CDR3 DNA reads TGTGCCAGCAGCCGGTATTACAATGAGCAGTTCTTC. Encoded protein: CASSRYYNEQFF. J is TRBJ2-1 and V is TRBV5-6; D unclear. Germline assignment: CDR1 SGHDT and CDR2 YYEEEE. The CDR3 is 12 residues long. V lost 4 bases to trimming and J lost 4 bases, with 6 bases between them.

This chain links TRBV5-1 with TRBJ2-6, with D uncertain. Germline loops: CDR1 SGHRS, CDR2 YFSETQ. V gave up 0 bases and J gave up 0 bases, with 10 bases separating them. CDR3 length: 17 amino acids. The CDR3 protein is CASSLVATSSGANVLTF. As DNA, the CDR3 is TGCGCCAGCAGCTTGGTAGCCACGAGCTCTGGGGCCAACGTCCTGACTTTC.

The V gene is TRBV11-3, the J gene TRBJ2-5; 7 nucleotides align to TRBD2. CDR1 and CDR2 (germline): SGHNT, YENEEA. This CDR3 has 17 amino acids. The ends lost 1 base at V and 3 bases at J; junction bases unmatched: 11. Here the CDR3 reads CASSLGFGRETEETQYF. The CDR3 DNA reads as TGTGCCAGCAGCTTAGGTTTCGGGCGGGAGACGGAAGAGACCCAGTACTTC.

The V call is TRBV7-2, the J call TRBJ1-1; D is perhaps TRBD1 (5 bases). The CDR3 covers 14 residues. Trimming pared 1 base from V and 7 bases from J, leaving 13 bases between. Germline loops: CDR1 SGHTA, CDR2 FQGNSA. Here the CDR3 DNA reads TGTGCCAGCAGCTTAGGTCGGACGGGGGGTGAAGCTTTCTTT. This translates into CASSLGRTGGEAFF.

The chain carries TRBV27 and TRBJ1-2, with TRBD1 matching 7 bases. Germline assignment: CDR1 MNHEY and CDR2 SMNVEV (reference sequence). CDR3 length: 15 amino acids. The V and J ends lost 2 bases and 1 base, in that order; junction bases with no gene match: 4. This CDR3 reads CASSLNRGVNYGYTF. CDR3 in DNA: TGTGCCAGCAGTTTAAACAGGGGTGTTAACTATGGCTACACCTTC.

The CDR3 here is CASSRSEDNMDRNSPLHF. The CDR3 nucleotides are TGTGCCAGCAGCCGCTCAGAGGACAATATGGACAGGAATTCACCCCTCCACTTT. This chain joins TRBV13 and TRBJ1-6, with 7 bases identical to TRBD1. Trimming at V came to 5 bases and at J to 7 bases, leaving 17 bases not matched to a gene. Germline assignment: CDR1 PRHDT and CDR2 FYEKMQ (reference sequence). The CDR3 spans 18 residues.

The genes are TRBV21-1 and TRBJ1-3; the tabulated D call, TRBD1, remains unverified against the DNA. TRBV21-1 is assigned pseudogene status. The CDR3 runs 16 residues. Here the CDR3 reads CASTPCPGQSGNTIYF. CDR3 nucleotides: TGTGCCAGCACCCCCTGCCCGGGACAGTCGGGAAACACCATATATTTT.

J is TRBJ1-4 and V is TRBV21-1; TRBD1 is the table's D call and was not checked against the DNA. TRBV21-1 corresponds to a pseudogene. The CDR3 runs 15 residues. Here the CDR3 DNA reads TGTGCCAGCAGCAATCAGGGGACACCCTCAGAAAAACTGTTTTTT. This gives the protein CASSNQGTPSEKLFF.